This T cell receptor (beta chain) was sequenced during a study of post-analysis software for immune sequencing data. Worth noting for this clonotype: Its antigen is unknown.

The study, taken as a whole, reports: Patients had higher frequencies than controls of four to six TRBV segments, including TRBV5-6, TRBV5-1 and TRBV20-1.

The CDR3 has 12 residues. The germline V and J ends were trimmed by 3 bases and 4 bases, with 6 bases remaining between them. Unique molecular identifiers featured in each of the TCR beta cDNA libraries. TCRdb re-analysed the PCR reads in MiXCR, keeping a single row per CDR3 protein. The sample consists of 650,000 to 850,000 distinct CDR3 sequences, 46% of them appearing once. V is TRBV12-3 or TRBV12-4 and J is TRBJ2-5; no reliable D call. This sequence was found in a girl aged 10 to 17 with multiple sclerosis. Sequencing used blood. CDR3 in amino acids: CASSFKPETQYF. For the CDR3, the DNA is TGTGCCAGCAGTTTTAAGCCAGAGACCCAGTACTTC.